Following are 7 T cell receptor beta chains from one sample sequenced in a study of shared clonotypes between healthy human individuals. Assay used: immunoSEQ multiplex PCR; TCRdb lists only in-frame clones, some missing. The table has more than 1 million clones, more than 75% seen once. Sequenced material: memory CD4+ T cells from PBMCs. Subset in this sample: CD45RA-negative fraction. These receptors originate from a man aged 18 to 30 in good health. Some clones in this sample may be carry-over from other donors' samples.

The chain uses TRBV13 and TRBJ2-5, with 8 bases fitting TRBD1. This CDR3 has 14 amino acids. Germline values: CDR1 PRHDT, CDR2 FYEKMQ (reference sequence). J gave up 5 bases and V 2 bases, and 4 bases lay outside the gene matches. This CDR3 is CASSLNRGSETQYF. CDR3 coding DNA: TGTGCCAGCAGCTTAAACAGGGGGAGTGAGACCCAGTACTTC.

The gene calls are TRBV30 and TRBJ1-4; a weak D match, TRBD1 (5 bases). The V and J ends lost 8 bases and 6 bases respectively, with 13 bases between them. The germline V gene has CDR1 GTSNPN and CDR2 SVGIG (reference sequence). This CDR3 is built from 12 residues. The CDR3 nucleotides read TGTGCCGGGGGGGGTTCAGATGAAAAACTGTTTTTT. Its protein is CAGGGSDEKLFF.

The chain joins TRBV4-2 to TRBJ2-1, with 7 bases matching TRBD1. Germline V gene lookup returns CDR1 LGHNA and CDR2 YNFKEQ. The ends lost 2 bases at V and 8 bases at J; junction bases unmatched: 9. CDR3 length: 15 residues. For the CDR3, the DNA is TGTGCCAGCAGCCAAATTAGGGGGCGATTGGATGAGCAGTTCTTC. As protein: CASSQIRGRLDEQFF.

The gene calls are TRBV7-3 and TRBJ2-2; unclear D gene. The length of the CDR3 is 13 residues. The V gene lost 3 bases and the J gene lost 6 bases, with 8 bases spanning the gap. Germline lookup yields CDR1 SGHTA and CDR2 FQGTGA. CDR3 loop: CASSFYRAGELFF. The CDR3 coding sequence is TGTGCCAGCAGCTTTTATCGGGCCGGGGAGCTGTTTTTT.

In its sample, this clone was seen many times. The chain employs TRBV27 and TRBJ2-3; D is uncertain. The CDR3 totals 15 residues. Germline V gene data show CDR1 as MNHEY and CDR2 as SMNVEV (reference sequence). Trimming stripped 4 bases from V and 0 bases from J, with 11 bases between. CDR3 protein: CASSSSQTSTDTQYF. In nucleotides, the CDR3 is TGTGCCAGCAGTTCATCACAGACTAGCACAGATACGCAGTATTTT.

The sample holds one count of this clone. The chain joins TRBV7-2 to TRBJ1-3; D gene ambiguous. The germline CDR1 and CDR2 sequences are SGHTA and FQGNSA. This CDR3 is 16 amino acids long. The V gene lost 5 bases and the J gene lost 0 bases, with 14 bases spanning the gap. The CDR3 nucleotides are TGTGCCAGCAGCCTGAAAAGCTCTGGCTCTGGAAACACCATATATTTT. Translated: CASSLKSSGSGNTIYF.

V and J are TRBV18 and TRBJ2-7; the D gene is possibly TRBD2 (5 bases). Germline V gives CDR1 KGHSH, CDR2 LQKENI. This CDR3 has 13 residues. With 2 bases removed from V and 7 bases from J, the gap between germline ends came to 12 bases. The CDR3 spells CASSPIGVGEQYF. DNA for the CDR3: TGTGCCAGCTCACCAATCGGGGTGGGGGAGCAGTACTTC. Together with reference TRBV18 and TRBJ2-7, the CDR3 gives the full variable domain: NAGVMQNPRHLVRRRGQEARLRCSPMKGHSHVYWYRQLPEEGLKFMVYLQKENIIDESGMPKERFSAEFPKEGPSILRIQQVVRGDSAAYFCASSPIGVGEQYFGPGTRLTVT.